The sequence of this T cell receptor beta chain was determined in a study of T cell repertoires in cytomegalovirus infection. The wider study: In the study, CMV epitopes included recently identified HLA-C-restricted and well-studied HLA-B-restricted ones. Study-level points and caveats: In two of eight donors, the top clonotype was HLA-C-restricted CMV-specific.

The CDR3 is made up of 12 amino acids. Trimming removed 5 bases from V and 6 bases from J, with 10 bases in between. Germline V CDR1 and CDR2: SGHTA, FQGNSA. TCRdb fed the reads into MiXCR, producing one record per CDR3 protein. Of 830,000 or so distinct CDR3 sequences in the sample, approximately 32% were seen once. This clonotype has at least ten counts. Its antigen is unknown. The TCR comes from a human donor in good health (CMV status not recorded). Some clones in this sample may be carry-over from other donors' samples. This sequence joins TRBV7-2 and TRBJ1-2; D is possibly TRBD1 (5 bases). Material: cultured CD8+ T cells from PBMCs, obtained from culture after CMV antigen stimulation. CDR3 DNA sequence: TGTGCCAGCAGCCCACAGGCTCATGGCTACACCTTC. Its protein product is CASSPQAHGYTF.